What follows are 5 T cell receptor beta chains derived from one specimen sequenced in a study of Graves' ophthalmopathy and Graves' hyperthyroidism. Amplified TCR beta CDR3 regions were obtained using RNA transcripts as template. First-round RT-PCR relied on HTBI primers, and a second-round multiplex PCR came next. TCRdb reanalysed the multiplex PCR reads using MiXCR and keeps one entry per CDR3 protein. The table has about 340,000 distinct CDR3 sequences, under 20% seen once; the top ten hold more than 9%. Material for sequencing was peripheral blood. These receptors came from an adult man with Graves' ophthalmopathy.

This clonotype was detected ten times or more. The chain recombines TRBV19 with TRBJ2-5; 10 bases line up with TRBD1. Germline V lookup: CDR1 LNHDA, CDR2 SQIVND (reference sequence). Trimming cost V 7 bases and J 3 bases; bases outside gene matches: 8. There are 15 residues in the CDR3. The CDR3 sequence is CASTTRTGGEETQYF. The CDR3 nucleotides read TGTGCCAGTACCACACGGACAGGGGGAGAAGAGACCCAGTACTTC. The full variable domain, with the rest looked up from reference TRBV19 and TRBJ2-5, is DGGITQSPKYLFRKEGQNVTLSCEQNLNHDAMYWYRQDPGQGLRLIYYSQIVNDFQKGDIAEGYSVSREKKESFPLTVTSAQKNPTAFYLCASTTRTGGEETQYFGPGTRLLVL.

This clonotype was seen ten or more times. In DNA form, the CDR3 reads TGTGCCAGCGGACAGAGGAACATTCAGTACTTC. This encodes CASGQRNIQYF. This sequence joins TRBV28 and TRBJ2-4; D is possibly TRBD1 (6 bases). Per the germline V gene, CDR1 is MDHEN and CDR2 is SYDVKM. Trimming stripped 8 bases from V and 7 bases from J, with 9 bases between. The CDR3 contains 11 residues.

The sample holds many counts of this clonotype. The rearrangement uses TRBV27 and TRBJ2-5; D uncertain. The CDR3 length is 13 residues. V shed 4 bases and J shed 7 bases, with 13 bases lying between them. Germline values: CDR1 MNHEY, CDR2 SMNVEV (reference sequence). CDR3 DNA sequence: TGTGCCAGCAGTTCTTCAGGAGCCGGGACCCAGTACTTC. Amino acids: CASSSSGAGTQYF.

This clonotype was recorded many times. The chain has TRBV10-3 and TRBJ2-5; D is perhaps TRBD1 (5 bases). Germline lookup yields CDR1 ENHRY and CDR2 SYGVKD. V lost 0 bases, J lost 0 bases, and 17 bases lay in between. The length of the CDR3 is 18 residues. CDR3 sequence: CAISESVPETAYQETQYF. In nucleotides, the CDR3 is TGTGCCATCAGTGAGTCGGTCCCGGAGACAGCGTACCAAGAGACCCAGTACTTC.

This clonotype was recorded at least ten times. The genes are TRBV6-2 or TRBV6-3 and TRBJ1-3; 7 bases line up with TRBD1. The CDR3 totals 18 residues. The J segment lost 0 bases and the V segment lost 0 bases, leaving 8 bases of the junction unmatched. Germline assignment: CDR1 MNHEY and CDR2 SVGEGT. CDR3 DNA: TGTGCCAGCAGTTACTCGCGGCAGGGGGGTCTCTCTGGAAACACCATATATTTT. Translating gives CASSYSRQGGLSGNTIYF.